The clone carrying this TCR beta chain was recorded at least ten times. The antigen is not known. The data derive from a study of Graves' ophthalmopathy and Graves' hyperthyroidism. The germline gives CDR1 LGHNA, CDR2 YNFKEQ. This CDR3 comprises 16 residues. The ends lost 1 base at V and 0 bases at J; junction bases unmatched: 5. Amplifying from RNA transcripts, the study obtained TCR beta CDR3 regions. The authors performed first-round RT-PCR with HTBI primers and then a second-round multiplex PCR. Using its own MiXCR run on the multiplex PCR reads, TCRdb lists one record per CDR3 protein. Seen here are more than 300,000 distinct CDR3 sequences, roughly a sixth observed once, and the top ten hold 2% to 3%. Overall study results and limits: An approximately 80% specificity and 87.88% sensitivity were achieved by a 13-signature model that separated ophthalmopathy from stable hyperthyroidism.

As the starting material, roughly 9.7 ml of fresh peripheral blood yielded the PBMCs. Input material: peripheral blood. The rearrangement uses TRBV4-2 and TRBJ2-7; 8 nucleotides line up with TRBD2. The receptor was derived from an adult woman with stable Graves' hyperthyroidism. For the CDR3, the DNA is TGTGCCAGCAGCCAAGCTGGAGCGGGAGTCTCCTACGAGCAGTACTTC. Translated, it gives CASSQAGAGVSYEQYF.